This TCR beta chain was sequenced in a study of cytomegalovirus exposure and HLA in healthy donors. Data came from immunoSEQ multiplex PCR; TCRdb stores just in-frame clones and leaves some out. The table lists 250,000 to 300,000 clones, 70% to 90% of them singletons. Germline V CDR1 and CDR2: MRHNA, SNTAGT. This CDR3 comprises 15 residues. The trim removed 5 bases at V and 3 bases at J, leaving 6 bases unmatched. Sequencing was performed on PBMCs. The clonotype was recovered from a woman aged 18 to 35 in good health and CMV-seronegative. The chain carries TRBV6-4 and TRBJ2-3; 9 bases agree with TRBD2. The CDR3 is CASSPSGVATDTQYF. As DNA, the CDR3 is TGTGCCAGCAGTCCTAGCGGGGTTGCGACAGATACGCAGTATTTT.